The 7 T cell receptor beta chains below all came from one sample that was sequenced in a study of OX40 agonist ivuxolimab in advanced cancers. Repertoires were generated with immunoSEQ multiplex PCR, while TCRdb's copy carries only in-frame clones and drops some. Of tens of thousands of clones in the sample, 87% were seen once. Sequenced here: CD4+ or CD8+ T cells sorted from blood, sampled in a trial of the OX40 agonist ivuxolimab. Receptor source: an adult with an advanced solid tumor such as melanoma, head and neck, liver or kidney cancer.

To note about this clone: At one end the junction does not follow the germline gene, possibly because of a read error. CDR3 protein: CVSSPGSVFRYEQYF. CDR3 bases: TGTGTCAGCAGTCCGGGGTCAGTCTTCCGCTACGAGCAGTACTTC. The chain uses TRBV7-8 and TRBJ2-7; a weak D match, TRBD2 (5 bases). This CDR3 spans 15 amino acids. The germline V gene encodes CDR1 SGHVS and CDR2 FQNEAQ.

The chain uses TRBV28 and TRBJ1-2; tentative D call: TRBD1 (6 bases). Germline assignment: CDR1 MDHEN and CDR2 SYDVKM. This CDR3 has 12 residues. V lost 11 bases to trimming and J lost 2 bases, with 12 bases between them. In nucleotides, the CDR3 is TGTGCCGAAGGGGGGCAGAACTATGGCTACACCTTC. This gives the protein CAEGGQNYGYTF.

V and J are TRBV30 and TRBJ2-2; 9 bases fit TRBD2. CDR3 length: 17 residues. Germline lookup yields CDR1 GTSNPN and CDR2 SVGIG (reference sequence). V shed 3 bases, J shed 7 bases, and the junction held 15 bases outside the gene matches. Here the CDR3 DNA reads TGTGCCTGGAGAGGAGCGGGAGGACGACCTTTCCTCGGGGAGCTGTTTTTT. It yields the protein CAWRGAGGRPFLGELFF.

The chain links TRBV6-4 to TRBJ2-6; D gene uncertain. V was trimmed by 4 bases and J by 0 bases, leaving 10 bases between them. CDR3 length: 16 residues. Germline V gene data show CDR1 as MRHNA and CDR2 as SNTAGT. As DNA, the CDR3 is TGTGCCAGCAGTGGGCAACGGCACTCTGGGGCCAACGTCCTGACTTTC. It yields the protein CASSGQRHSGANVLTF.

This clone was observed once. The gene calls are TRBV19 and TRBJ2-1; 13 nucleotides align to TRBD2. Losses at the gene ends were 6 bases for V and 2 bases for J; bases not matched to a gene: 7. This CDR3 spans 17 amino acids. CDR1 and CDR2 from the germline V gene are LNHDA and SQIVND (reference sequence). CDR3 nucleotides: TGTGCCAGTAGACCTACCGGGACTAGCGGGGCCTACAATGAGCAGTTCTTC. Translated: CASRPTGTSGAYNEQFF.

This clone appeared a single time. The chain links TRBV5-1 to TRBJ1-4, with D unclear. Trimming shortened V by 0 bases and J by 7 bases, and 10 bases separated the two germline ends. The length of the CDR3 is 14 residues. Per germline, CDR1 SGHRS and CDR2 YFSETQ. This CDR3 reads CASSLAGKGEKLFF. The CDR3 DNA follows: TGCGCCAGCAGCTTGGCCGGGAAAGGTGAAAAACTGTTTTTT.

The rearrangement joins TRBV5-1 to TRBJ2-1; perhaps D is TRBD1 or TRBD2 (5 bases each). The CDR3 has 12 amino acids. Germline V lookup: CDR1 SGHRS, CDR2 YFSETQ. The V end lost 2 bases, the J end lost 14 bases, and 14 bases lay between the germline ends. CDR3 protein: CASSLPPGREFF. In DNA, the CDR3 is TGCGCCAGCAGCTTACCGCCGGGACGGGAGTTCTTC. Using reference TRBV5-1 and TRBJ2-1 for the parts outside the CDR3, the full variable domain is KAGVTQTPRYLIKTRGQQVTLSCSPISGHRSVSWYQQTPGQGLQFLFEYFSETQRNKGNFPGRFSGRQFSNSRSEMNVSTLELGDSALYLCASSLPPGREFFGPGTRLTVL.